The 8 T cell receptor beta chains in this list originate from one sample, sequenced in a study of radiotherapy plus CTLA-4 blockade in lung cancer. Assay used: immunoSEQ multiplex PCR; TCRdb lists only in-frame clones, some missing. The data contain more than 35,000 clones, 75% to 90% of them singletons. This specimen was peripheral blood, taken from a patient treated with radiotherapy plus ipilimumab. The origin of the receptors is a human donor with non-small cell lung cancer who had stable disease on radiotherapy plus ipilimumab.

DNA for the CDR3: TGTGCCAGCAGTTTTGGGTGGGACAGGACCTACGAGCAGTACTTC. This sequence encodes CASSFGWDRTYEQYF. The chain has TRBV11-2 and TRBJ2-5, with 8 bases aligning to TRBD1. The J call may be faulty, since TRBJ2-7 better matches the DNA end. The CDR3 length is 15 residues. The germline gives CDR1 SGHAT, CDR2 FQNNGV.

The V gene is TRBV6-5, the J gene TRBJ2-1; TRBD2 matches at 10 bases. Germline lookup yields CDR1 MNHEY and CDR2 SVGAGI. J lost 3 bases, V lost 4 bases, and 3 bases had no gene match. The CDR3 extends over 15 amino acids. CDR3 protein: CASSSGLAVYNEQFF. The CDR3 region has the DNA TGTGCCAGCAGTTCCGGACTAGCGGTCTACAATGAGCAGTTCTTC.

This clone was seen once. The chain recombines TRBV18 with TRBJ2-2; the D gene is possibly TRBD1 (6 bases). Germline CDR1 reads KGHSH; CDR2 reads LQKENI. This CDR3 region has 14 residues. The V and J ends lost 3 bases and 1 base respectively, with 6 bases between them. Written as DNA, the CDR3 is TGTGCCAGCTCACCGGGACAGAACACCGGGGAGCTGTTTTTT. Translated: CASSPGQNTGELFF.

The chain uses TRBV7-3 and TRBJ2-3; 7 bases are a match to TRBD1. V lost 2 bases and J lost 0; bases outside the gene matches: 5. There are 16 residues in the CDR3. Per germline, CDR1 SGHTA and CDR2 FQGTGA. CDR3 sequence reads: CASSLLGQTSTDTQYF. The CDR3, as DNA: TGTGCCAGCAGCTTATTGGGACAGACTAGCACAGATACGCAGTATTTT.

The V gene is TRBV30, the J gene TRBJ2-7; 9 bases align to TRBD1. CDR1 GTSNPN and CDR2 SVGIG come from the germline V gene (reference sequence). V was clipped by 0 bases and J by 5 bases; unmatched bases: 5. The CDR3 consists of 14 residues. DNA for the CDR3: TGTGCCTGGAGTGTACCGGGACAGGGAGACGAGCAGTACTTC. Amino acids: CAWSVPGQGDEQYF. The entire variable domain, with the rest obtained from reference TRBV30 and TRBJ2-7, is as follows: SQTIHQWPATLVQPVGSPLSLECTVEGTSNPNLYWYRQAAGRGLQLLFYSVGIGQISSEVPQNLSASRPQDRQFILSSKKLLLSDSGFYLCAWSVPGQGDEQYFGPGTRLTVT.

The CDR3 region has the DNA TGTGCCAGCAGCTTGAGTGGGCGCGAAGCTTTCTTT. It specifies CASSLSGREAFF. The chain is built from TRBV5-4 and TRBJ1-1, with D hard to call. Trimming pared 1 base from V and 8 bases from J, leaving 9 bases between. CDR1 and CDR2 from the germline V gene are SGHNT and YYREEE (reference sequence). The CDR3 runs to 12 residues. The variable domain in full, completed from reference TRBV5-4 and TRBJ1-1, reads ETGVTQSPTHLIKTRGQQVTLRCSSQSGHNTVSWYQQALGQGPQFIFQYYREEENGRGNFPPRFSGLQFPNYSSELNVNALELDDSALYLCASSLSGREAFFGQGTRLTVV.

The chain is built from TRBV19 and TRBJ2-7, with D hard to call. Germline loops: CDR1 LNHDA, CDR2 SQIVND (reference sequence). V shed 3 bases and J shed 3 bases, with 9 bases lying between them. The CDR3 is 13 amino acids. For the CDR3, the DNA is TGTGCCAGTAGTATCGGCACAGACTACGAGCAGTACTTC. Translating it yields CASSIGTDYEQYF.

V usage is TRBV27 and J usage is TRBJ1-2; D not certain. Germline V lookup: CDR1 MNHEY, CDR2 SMNVEV (reference sequence). There are 12 residues in the CDR3. Trimming took 6 bases from V and 8 from J, leaving 13 bases between them. CDR3 protein: CASSSSPGGYTF. CDR3 nucleotide sequence: TGTGCCAGCAGCTCCTCCCCGGGAGGCTACACCTTC.